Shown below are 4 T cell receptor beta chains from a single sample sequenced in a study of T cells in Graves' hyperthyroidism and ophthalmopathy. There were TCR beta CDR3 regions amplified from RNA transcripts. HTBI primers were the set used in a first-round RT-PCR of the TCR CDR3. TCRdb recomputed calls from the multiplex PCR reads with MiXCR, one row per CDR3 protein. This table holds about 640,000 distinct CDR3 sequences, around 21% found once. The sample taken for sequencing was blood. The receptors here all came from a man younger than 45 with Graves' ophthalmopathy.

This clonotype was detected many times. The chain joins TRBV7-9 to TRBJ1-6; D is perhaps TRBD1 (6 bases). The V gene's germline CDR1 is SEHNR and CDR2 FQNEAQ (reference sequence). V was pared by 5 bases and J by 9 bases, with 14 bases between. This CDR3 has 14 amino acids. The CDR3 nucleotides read TGTGCCAGCAGCAACAGGGAGAATGTTTCACCCCTCCACTTT. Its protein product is CASSNRENVSPLHF.

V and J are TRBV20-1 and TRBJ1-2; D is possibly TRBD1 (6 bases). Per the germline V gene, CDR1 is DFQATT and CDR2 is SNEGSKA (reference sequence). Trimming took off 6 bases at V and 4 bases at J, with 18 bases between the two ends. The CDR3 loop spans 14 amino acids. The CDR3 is CSAAGDIGFYGYTF. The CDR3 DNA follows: TGCAGTGCGGCCGGGGACATCGGGTTCTATGGCTACACCTTC.

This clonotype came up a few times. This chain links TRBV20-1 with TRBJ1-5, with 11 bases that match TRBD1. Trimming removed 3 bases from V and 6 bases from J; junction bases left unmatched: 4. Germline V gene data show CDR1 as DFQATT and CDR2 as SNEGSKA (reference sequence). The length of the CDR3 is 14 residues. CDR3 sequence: CSARGDRGTQPQHF. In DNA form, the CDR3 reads TGCAGTGCTAGGGGGGACAGGGGGACTCAGCCCCAGCATTTT.

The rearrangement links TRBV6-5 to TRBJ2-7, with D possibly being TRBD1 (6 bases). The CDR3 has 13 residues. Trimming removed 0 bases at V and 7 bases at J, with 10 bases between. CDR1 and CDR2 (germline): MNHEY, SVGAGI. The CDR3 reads CASSYSTGQEQYF. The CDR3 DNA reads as TGTGCCAGCAGTTACTCAACAGGGCAGGAGCAGTACTTC.